This TCR beta chain is from a study of blood T cell repertoires in COVID-19. Study-level background: Acute and convalescent COVID-19 samples came from the United States, Italy and Spain. T cells, B-cell-depleted T cells, or PBMCs provided the cDNA or gDNA that served as material.

Original methodology: Estimated nucleated cell counts came from reference gene primer amplification. Measured with immunoSEQ multiplex PCR; TCRdb has only the in-frame clones, and not every one. V, J and clone size reflect that table, while D and trimming were determined from the DNA. The table records roughly 60,000 clones, 70% to 85% of them present only once. The clonotype comes from a man aged 55-75 years with acute or convalescent COVID-19. The sample taken for sequencing was peripheral blood.

Here the CDR3 reads CATREGLTGVNNEQFF. As DNA, the CDR3 is TGTGCCACCAGGGAGGGGTTGACCGGGGTTAACAATGAGCAGTTCTTC. The J gene is TRBJ2-1, the V gene TRBV24-1; the D gene is possibly TRBD2 (6 bases). The CDR3 totals 16 residues. Between the trimmed V and J ends, which lost 7 bases and 5 bases, there was a span of 20 bases. The germline CDR1 and CDR2 sequences are KGHDR and SFDVKD.